This T cell receptor beta chain was documented in a study of blood T cell repertoires in COVID-19. On the study more broadly: Acute and convalescent COVID-19 samples came from the United States, Italy and Spain. From T cells, B-cell-depleted T cells, or PBMCs came the material, which was cDNA or gDNA.

Authors' data handling: Nucleated cell counts were estimated from reference gene primer amplification. Produced via immunoSEQ multiplex PCR; TCRdb's table is partial and in-frame only. The DNA gave D and trimming, while V, J and clone size come from that table. The sample records a few hundred thousand clones, over 65% being singletons. The source of this sequence is a man aged 55 to 70 who had recovered from COVID-19. Sequenced: peripheral blood.

The DNA for the CDR3 is TGTGCCAGCAGTTTAAGACGGGGCGAGCAGTACTTC. Translating it yields CASSLRRGEQYF. The V and J genes are TRBV28 and TRBJ2-7, with a possible D match to TRBD2 (5 bases). Trimming took off 2 bases at V and 6 bases at J, with 8 bases between the two ends. The germline gives CDR1 MDHEN, CDR2 SYDVKM. This CDR3 has 12 amino acids.